This T cell receptor (beta chain) was obtained from a study of blood T cell repertoires in COVID-19. Whole-study context: Nucleic acid was either cDNA or gDNA, and it came from T cells, B-cell-depleted T cells, or PBMCs.

The J segment lost 1 base and the V segment lost 0 bases, leaving 2 bases of the junction unmatched. The CDR3 runs to 15 residues. Germline V CDR1 and CDR2: MDHEN, SYDVKM. Measured with immunoSEQ multiplex PCR; TCRdb has only the in-frame clones, and not every one. Of about 400,000 clones in the sample, 89% are singletons; the top ten hold 1.7%. The receptor was derived from a woman aged 25 to 39 who had recovered from COVID-19. The chain links TRBV28 to TRBJ1-1; 7 bases align to TRBD1. The material sequenced was PBMCs or T cells enriched from blood (not recorded which). CDR3 coding DNA: TGTGCCAGCAGTTTATGGGGACAGAGGAACACTGAAGCTTTCTTT. Amino acids: CASSLWGQRNTEAFF.